This T cell receptor (beta chain) comes out of a study of blood T cell repertoires in COVID-19. The CDR3 consists of 15 residues. CDR1 DFQATT and CDR2 SNEGSKA come from the germline V gene (reference sequence). V gave up 3 bases and J gave up 1 base; unmatched junction bases: 5. How the authors handled the data: Reference gene primer amplification yielded estimated nucleated cell counts. Assay: immunoSEQ multiplex PCR; the TCRdb copy retains only in-frame clones and omits some. The V and J calls and clone size are taken from that table; D and trimming were inferred from the DNA. Of about 160,000 clones listed, more than 70% are singletons.

The sequence came from a man aged 35-49 years who had recovered from COVID-19. Sequencing was carried out using PBMCs or T cells enriched from blood (not recorded which). The rearrangement uses TRBV20-1 and TRBJ1-4; 7 bases map to TRBD1. CDR3 protein: CSASRQGGTNEKLFF. DNA of the CDR3: TGCAGTGCTAGTCGCCAGGGGGGAACTAATGAAAAACTGTTTTTT.